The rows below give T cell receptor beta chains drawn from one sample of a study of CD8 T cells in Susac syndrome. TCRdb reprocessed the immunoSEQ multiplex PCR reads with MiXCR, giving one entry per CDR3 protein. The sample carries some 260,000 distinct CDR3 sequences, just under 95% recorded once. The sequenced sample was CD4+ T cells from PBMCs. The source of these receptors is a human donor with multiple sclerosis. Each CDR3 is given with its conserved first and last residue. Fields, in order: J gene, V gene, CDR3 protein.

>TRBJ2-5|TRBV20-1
CSARGLAGGHQETQYF
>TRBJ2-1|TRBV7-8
CASSPRRAAYNEQFF
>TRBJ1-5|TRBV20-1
CSAREEPGGGNQPQHF
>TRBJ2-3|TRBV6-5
CASSGTASTDTQYF
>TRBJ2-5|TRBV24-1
CATSEYGTGKETQYF
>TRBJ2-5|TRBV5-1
CASRVEETQYF
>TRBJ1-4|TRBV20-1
CSASPRQGNEKLFF
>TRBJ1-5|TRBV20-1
CSADSDGDQPQHF
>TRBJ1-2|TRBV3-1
CASSPEQGSYGYTF
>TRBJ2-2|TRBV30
CAWKLAGDHTGELFF
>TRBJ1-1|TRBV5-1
CASSSGDRGETEAFF
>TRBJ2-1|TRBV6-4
CASSHPGLNEQFF
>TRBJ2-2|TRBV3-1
CASSPRTSGNTGELFF
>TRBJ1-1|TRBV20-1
CSAREDTEAFF
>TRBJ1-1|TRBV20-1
CSARDLRRGQTEAFF
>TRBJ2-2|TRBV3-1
CASSQGVKNGELFF
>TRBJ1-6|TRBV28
CASSPRGWNSPLHF
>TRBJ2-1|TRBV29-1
CSVDADGYNEQFF
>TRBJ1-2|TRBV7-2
CASSLAASPPENVTF
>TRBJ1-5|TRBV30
CAWSTGTAKQPQHF
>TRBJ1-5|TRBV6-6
CASRPGQGWSQPQHF
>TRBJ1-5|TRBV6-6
CASMTQGNQPQHF
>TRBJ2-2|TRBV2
CASRAAQNTGELFF
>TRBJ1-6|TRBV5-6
CASSLIGADLSPLHF
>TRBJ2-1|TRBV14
CASSRDRGSYNEQFF
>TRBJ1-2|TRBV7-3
CASSWHQGRMDGYTF
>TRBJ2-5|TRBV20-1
CSAASLDFTGETQYF
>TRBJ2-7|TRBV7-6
CASSLVSVGSEQYF
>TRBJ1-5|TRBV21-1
CATRYQPQHF
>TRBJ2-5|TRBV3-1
CASSQVGTETQYF
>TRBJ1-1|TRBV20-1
CSARENRGGTEAFF
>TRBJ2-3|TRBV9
CASNRGGPSDTQYF
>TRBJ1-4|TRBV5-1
CASSPGQWNEKLFF
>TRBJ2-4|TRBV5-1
CASSWGPGGNIQYF
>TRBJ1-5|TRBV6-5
CASSRTLQVNQPQHF
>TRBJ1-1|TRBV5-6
CASSLTGKDSTEAFF
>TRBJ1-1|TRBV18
CASSPPVGITEAFF
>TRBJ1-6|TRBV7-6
CASSLGPGADSPLHF
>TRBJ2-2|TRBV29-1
CSVEMGVIGELFF
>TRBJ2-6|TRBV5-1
CASSPETVLKTNVLTF
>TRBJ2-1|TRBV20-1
CSALASVGEQFF
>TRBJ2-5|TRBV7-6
CASSSGGGRQETQYF
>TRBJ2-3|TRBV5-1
CASSFQGIADTQYF
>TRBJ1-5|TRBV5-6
CASSRGTDSNQPQHF
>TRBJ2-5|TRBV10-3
CAISPSGTGQETQYF
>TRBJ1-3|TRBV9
CASSVGWQPKPGNTIYF
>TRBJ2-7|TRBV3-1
CASSQAGADYEQYF
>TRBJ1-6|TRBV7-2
CASSSTGPWTSPLHF
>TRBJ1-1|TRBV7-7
CASSDADTEAFF
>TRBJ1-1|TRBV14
CASSLGVARNTEAFF
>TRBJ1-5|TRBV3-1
CASSQGQAYQPQHF
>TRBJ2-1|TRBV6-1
CASSLRWDYSYNEQFF
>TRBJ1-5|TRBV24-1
CATSDSTREFDQPQHF
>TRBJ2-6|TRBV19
CASLQGSPGANVLTF
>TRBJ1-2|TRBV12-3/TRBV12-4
CASSLLAGMANYGYTF
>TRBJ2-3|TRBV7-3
CASSLNGGRNTDTQYF
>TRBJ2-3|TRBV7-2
CASSYAGPSTDTQYF
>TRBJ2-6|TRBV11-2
CASSPIRDAGSGANVLTF